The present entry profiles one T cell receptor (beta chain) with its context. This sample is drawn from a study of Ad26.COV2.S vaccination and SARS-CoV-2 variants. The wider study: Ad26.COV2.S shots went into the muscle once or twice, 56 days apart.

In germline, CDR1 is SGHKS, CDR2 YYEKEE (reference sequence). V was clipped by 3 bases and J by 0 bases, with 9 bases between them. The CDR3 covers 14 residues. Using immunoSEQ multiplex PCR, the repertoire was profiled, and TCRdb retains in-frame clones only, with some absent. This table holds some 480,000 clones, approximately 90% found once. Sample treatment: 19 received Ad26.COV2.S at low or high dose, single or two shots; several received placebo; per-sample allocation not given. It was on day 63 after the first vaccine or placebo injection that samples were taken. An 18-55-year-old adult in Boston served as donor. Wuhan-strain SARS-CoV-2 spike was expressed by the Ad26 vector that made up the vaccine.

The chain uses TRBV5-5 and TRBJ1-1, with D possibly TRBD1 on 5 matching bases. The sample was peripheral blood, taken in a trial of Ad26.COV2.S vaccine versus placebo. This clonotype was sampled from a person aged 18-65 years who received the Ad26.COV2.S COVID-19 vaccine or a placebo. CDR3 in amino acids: CASSWGGVNTEAFF. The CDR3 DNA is TGTGCCAGCAGCTGGGGCGGGGTGAACACTGAAGCTTTCTTT.